A single sample gave rise to the 9 T cell receptor beta chains below, sequenced in a study of beta chain features in type 1 diabetes. Points from the study as a whole: All four CD4+ subsets of Type 1 diabetes patients contained TCRB CDR3s that were moderately but significantly shorter.

Every bit of the isolated RNA underwent reverse transcription, so sequencing read expressed TCRB transcripts. Clones were sequenced by immunoSEQ multiplex PCR, and TCRdb holds only the in-frame ones, with some missing. Among about 160,000 clones, roughly 10% were seen once, and the ten largest hold about 0.75%. For these TCRs, the target antigens are not known. Material for sequencing was central memory CD4+ T cells from blood. The receptors originated from a woman aged 25 to 39 with type 1 diabetes.

V gene TRBV28 combines with J gene TRBJ2-1, with 8 bases lining up with TRBD2. The CDR3 is made up of 13 amino acids. CDR1 and CDR2 (germline): MDHEN, SYDVKM. V dropped 6 bases and J dropped 8; count of bases not matched to a gene: 6. In DNA, the CDR3 is TGTGCCAGCAGACGGGGGGGAGATGATGAGCAGTTCTTC. This translates into CASRRGGDDEQFF.

In its sample, this clone was seen a few times. This specimen includes other DNA sequences encoding the same CDR3. The chain links TRBV30 to TRBJ2-5, with a weak D call TRBD2 (6 bases). Trimming pared 0 bases from V and 4 bases from J, leaving 6 bases between. Germline lookup yields CDR1 GTSNPN and CDR2 SVGIG (reference sequence). The CDR3 contains 12 residues. The CDR3 nucleotides are TGTGCCTGGAGTGTACTAGCAGAGACCCAGTACTTC. Translated, it gives CAWSVLAETQYF.

This chain connects TRBV18 to TRBJ1-4; TRBD1 matches 7 bases. Germline assignment: CDR1 KGHSH and CDR2 LQKENI. J lost 2 bases, V lost 5 bases, and 2 bases had no gene match. The CDR3 loop spans 14 amino acids. The CDR3 DNA follows: TGTGCCAGCTCATCACAGGGGACTAATGAAAAACTGTTTTTT. This translates into CASSSQGTNEKLFF.

This clone was detected a few times. The rearrangement links TRBV30 to TRBJ2-5; perhaps TRBD2 as D (6 bases). V gave up 3 bases and J gave up 1 base, with 18 bases separating them. Looked up from germline, CDR1 is GTSNPN and CDR2 is SVGIG (reference sequence). The CDR3 is made up of 16 amino acids. CDR3 loop: CAWRPPWEVGQETQYF. The CDR3 DNA reads TGTGCCTGGAGACCCCCCTGGGAGGTTGGCCAAGAGACCCAGTACTTC. Full variable domain (outside the CDR3, taken from reference TRBV30 and TRBJ2-5): SQTIHQWPATLVQPVGSPLSLECTVEGTSNPNLYWYRQAAGRGLQLLFYSVGIGQISSEVPQNLSASRPQDRQFILSSKKLLLSDSGFYLCAWRPPWEVGQETQYFGPGTRLLVL.

Only a few counts were recorded for this clone. The chain uses TRBV7-3 and TRBJ2-6, with 7 bases identical to TRBD1. After removal of 4 bases from V and 4 bases from J, the junction contained 4 bases not matched to a gene. The germline V gene has CDR1 SGHTA and CDR2 FQGTGA. This CDR3 is built from 15 residues. The CDR3 protein is CASSSTGAGANVLTF. CDR3 nucleotides: TGTGCCAGCAGCTCAACAGGGGCGGGGGCCAACGTCCTGACTTTC.

This clone appeared a few times. CDR3 bases: TGTGCCAGCAGCCCCGACACACTGGCTGAAGCTTTCTTT. Translated: CASSPDTLAEAFF. This chain links TRBV7-3 with TRBJ1-1; no clear D. Germline CDR1 reads SGHTA; CDR2 reads FQGTGA. This CDR3 region has 13 residues. V lost 5 bases and J 6 bases, leaving 13 bases between the germline ends.

The chain links TRBV10-3 to TRBJ2-5; TRBD2 is a possible D gene (7 bases). Between the trimmed V and J ends, which lost 6 bases and 2 bases, there was a span of 16 bases. The CDR3 spans 15 residues. Germline lookup yields CDR1 ENHRY and CDR2 SYGVKD. CDR3 residues: CAIRGGSGTQETQYF. DNA for the CDR3: TGTGCCATCAGAGGTGGAAGCGGGACACAAGAGACCCAGTACTTC.

This clone was seen only a few times. The J gene is TRBJ2-6, the V gene TRBV25-1; 10 positions agree with TRBD1. This CDR3 is built from 18 residues. The J segment lost 2 bases and the V segment lost 5 bases, leaving 9 bases of the junction unmatched. Germline values: CDR1 MGHDK, CDR2 SYGVNS. CDR3 sequence (DNA): TGTGCCAGCAGTACGACAGGGGGCGCGAACCCTGGGGCCAACGTCCTGACTTTC. This gives the protein CASSTTGGANPGANVLTF.

This chain uses TRBV4-1 with TRBJ2-7; TRBD2 agrees at 13 bases. CDR1 is MGHRA, CDR2 YSYEKL, per germline. J lost 0 bases, V lost 1 base, and 3 bases had no gene match. The CDR3 covers 17 residues. CDR3 nucleotide sequence: TGCGCCAGCAGCCAAGGACTAGCGGGGGGCGTCTCCTACGAGCAGTACTTC. Translation: CASSQGLAGGVSYEQYF.